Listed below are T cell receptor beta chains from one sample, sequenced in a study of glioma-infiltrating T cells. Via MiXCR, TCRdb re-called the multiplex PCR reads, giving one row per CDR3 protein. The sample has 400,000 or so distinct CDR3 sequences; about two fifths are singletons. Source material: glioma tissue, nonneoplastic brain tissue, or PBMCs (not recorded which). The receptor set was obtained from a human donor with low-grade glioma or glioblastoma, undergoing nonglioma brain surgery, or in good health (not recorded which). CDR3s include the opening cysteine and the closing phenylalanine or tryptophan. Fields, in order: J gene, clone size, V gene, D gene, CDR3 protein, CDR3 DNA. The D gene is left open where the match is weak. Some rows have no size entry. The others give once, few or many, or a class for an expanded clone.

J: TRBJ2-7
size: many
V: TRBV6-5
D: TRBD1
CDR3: CASSYSGRGLYEQYF
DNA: TGTGCCAGCAGTTACTCGGGCAGGGGGCTCTACGAGCAGTACTTC

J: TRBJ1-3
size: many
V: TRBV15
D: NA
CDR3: CATSRAPSSGNTIYF
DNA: TGTGCCACCAGCAGGGCTCCTTCCTCTGGAAACACCATATATTTT

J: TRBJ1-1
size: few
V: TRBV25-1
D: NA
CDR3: CASQARRTEAFF
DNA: TGTGCCAGCCAGGCCCGTCGAACTGAAGCTTTCTTT

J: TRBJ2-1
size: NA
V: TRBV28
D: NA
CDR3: CASGKGGRSEQFF
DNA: TGTGCCAGTGGGAAAGGGGGGAGGAGTGAGCAGTTCTTC

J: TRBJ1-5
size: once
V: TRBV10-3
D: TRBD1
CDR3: CAISEAGTGGSNQPEHF
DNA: TGTGCCATCAGTGAGGCAGGGACAGGGGGCTCCAATCAGCCCGAGCATTTT

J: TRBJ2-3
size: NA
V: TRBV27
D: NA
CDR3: CASSVDPGLGADTQYF
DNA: TGTGCCAGCAGCGTAGATCCGGGGCTCGGGGCAGATACGCAGTATTTT

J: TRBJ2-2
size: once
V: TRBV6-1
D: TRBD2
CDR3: CAIRTGTSGANAGELFF
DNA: TGTGCCATCAGAACCGGGACTAGCGGGGCGAACGCCGGGGAGCTGTTTTTT

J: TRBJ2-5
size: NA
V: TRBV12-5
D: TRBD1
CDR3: CASGPGQETETQYF
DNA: TGTGCTAGTGGTCCGGGACAGGAGACAGAGACCCAGTACTTC

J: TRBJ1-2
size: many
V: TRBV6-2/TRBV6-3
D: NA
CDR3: CASSYYGHNYGYTF
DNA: TGTGCCAGCAGTTACTACGGACATAACTATGGCTACACCTTC

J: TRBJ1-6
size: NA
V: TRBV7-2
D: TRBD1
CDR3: CASSWDRGNSPLHF
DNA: TGTGCCAGCAGCTGGGACAGGGGAAATTCACCCCTCCACTTT

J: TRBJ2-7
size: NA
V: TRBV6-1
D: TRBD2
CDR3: CASTRLAGGHEQYF
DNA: TGTGCCAGCACCCGACTAGCGGGAGGACACGAGCAGTACTTC

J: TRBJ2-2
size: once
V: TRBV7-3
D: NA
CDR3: CASSLKATTWELFF
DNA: TGTGCCAGCAGCTTAAAGGCTACCACCTGGGAGCTGTTTTTT

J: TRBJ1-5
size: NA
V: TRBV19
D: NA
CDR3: CASSIGTGTGHQPHHF
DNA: TGTGCCAGTAGTATAGGTACCGGTACAGGGCATCAGCCCCACCATTTT

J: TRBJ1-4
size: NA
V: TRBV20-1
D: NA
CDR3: CSARSPGRGNEKLFF
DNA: TGCAGTGCTAGATCCCCAGGGAGGGGTAATGAAAAACTGTTTTTT

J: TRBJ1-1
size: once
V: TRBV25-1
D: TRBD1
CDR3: CASSEGGQGTNTEAFF
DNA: TGTGCCAGCAGTGAAGGGGGACAGGGGACGAACACTGAAGCTTTCTTT

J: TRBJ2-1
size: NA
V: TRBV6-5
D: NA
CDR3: CASIFSRVSYNEQFF
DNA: TGTGCCAGCATATTCTCCCGGGTTTCCTACAATGAGCAGTTCTTC

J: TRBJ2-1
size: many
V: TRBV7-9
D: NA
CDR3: CASSLFLGANEQFF
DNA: TGTGCCAGCAGCTTATTTCTGGGGGCGAATGAGCAGTTCTTC

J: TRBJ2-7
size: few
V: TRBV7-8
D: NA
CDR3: CASSLVFGSYEQYF
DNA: TGTGCCAGCAGCTTAGTCTTCGGATCCTACGAGCAGTACTTC

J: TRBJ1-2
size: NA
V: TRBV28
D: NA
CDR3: CASSSINYGYTF
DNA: TGTGCCAGCAGTTCTATAAACTATGGCTACACCTTC

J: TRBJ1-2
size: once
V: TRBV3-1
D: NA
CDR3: CASSVDRNYGYTF
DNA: TGTGCCAGCAGCGTAGACCGGAACTATGGCTACACCTTC

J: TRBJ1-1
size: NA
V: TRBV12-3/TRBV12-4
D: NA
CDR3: CASSRDGNEAFF
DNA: TGTGCCAGCAGCCGGGACGGCAATGAAGCTTTCTTT

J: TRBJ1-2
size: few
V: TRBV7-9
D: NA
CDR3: CASSQVRDPIYGYTF
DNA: TGTGCCAGCAGCCAGGTCCGGGACCCGATCTATGGCTACACCTTC

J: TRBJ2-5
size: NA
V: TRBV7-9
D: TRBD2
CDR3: CASSLMREVRETQYF
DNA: TGTGCCAGCAGCTTGATGCGGGAGGTTCGAGAGACCCAGTACTTC

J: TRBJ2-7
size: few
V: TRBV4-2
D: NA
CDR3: CASSSDTRGLYEQYF
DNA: TGTGCCAGCAGCTCCGATACGAGGGGCCTATACGAGCAGTACTTC

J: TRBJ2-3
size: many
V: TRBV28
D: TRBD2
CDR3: CASKQRPSGRDRLGTDTQYF
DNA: TGTGCCAGCAAACAAAGGCCTAGCGGGAGGGACCGCCTTGGGACAGATACGCAGTATTTT

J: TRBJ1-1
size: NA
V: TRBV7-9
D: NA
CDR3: CASSLWRPGGRPTAFF
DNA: TGTGCCAGCAGCTTATGGCGGCCGGGGGGACGCCCAACAGCTTTCTTT

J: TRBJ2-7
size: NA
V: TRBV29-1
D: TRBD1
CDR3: CSVEWSDRYPYEQYF
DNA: TGCAGCGTTGAGTGGTCGGACAGGTACCCTTACGAGCAGTACTTC

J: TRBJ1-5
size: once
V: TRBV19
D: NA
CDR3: CASFGRGGNQPQHF
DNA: TGTGCCAGCTTTGGCCGGGGTGGAAATCAGCCCCAGCATTTT

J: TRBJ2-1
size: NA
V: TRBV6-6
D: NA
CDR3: CASSELSGDNTYEQFF
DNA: TGTGCCAGCAGTGAGCTGTCCGGGGACAACACCTACGAGCAGTTCTTC

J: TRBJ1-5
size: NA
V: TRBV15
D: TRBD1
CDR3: CATTRDVEDRDTDQPQHF
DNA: TGTGCCACCACCAGAGATGTGGAGGACAGGGACACCGATCAGCCCCAGCATTTT

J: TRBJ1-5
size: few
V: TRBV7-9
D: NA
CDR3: CASSSGVDSNQPQHF
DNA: TGTGCCAGCAGCTCCGGGGTGGATAGCAATCAGCCCCAGCATTTT

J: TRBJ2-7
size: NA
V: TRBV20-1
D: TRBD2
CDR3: CSARDLILAGVFDEQYF
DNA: TGCAGTGCTAGGGACCTCATTCTAGCGGGAGTTTTCGACGAGCAGTACTTC

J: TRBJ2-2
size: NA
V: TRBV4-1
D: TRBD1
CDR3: CASSQDLETDRFNGELFF
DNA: TGCGCCAGCAGCCAAGACCTCGAGACGGACAGGTTCAACGGGGAGCTGTTTTTT

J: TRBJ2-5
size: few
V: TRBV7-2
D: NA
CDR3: CASSSGTFETQYF
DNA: TGTGCCAGTAGTTCGGGGACCTTCGAGACCCAGTACTTC

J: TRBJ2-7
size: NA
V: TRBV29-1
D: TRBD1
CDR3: CSVEPMGQGTHEQYF
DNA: TGCAGCGTTGAACCTATGGGACAGGGGACCCACGAGCAGTACTTC

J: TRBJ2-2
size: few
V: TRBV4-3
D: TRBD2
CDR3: CASSQDKLAGVNTGELFF
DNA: TGCGCCAGCAGCCAAGATAAACTAGCGGGAGTCAACACCGGGGAGCTGTTTTTT

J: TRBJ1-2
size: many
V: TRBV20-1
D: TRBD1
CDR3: CSARSSGQGSIYGYTF
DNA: TGCAGTGCTAGATCCAGCGGACAGGGCTCCATCTATGGCTACACCTTC

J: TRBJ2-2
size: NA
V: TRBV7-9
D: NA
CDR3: CASRFSTLGAGELFF
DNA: TGTGCCAGCAGGTTTAGTACGTTGGGCGCCGGGGAGCTGTTTTTT

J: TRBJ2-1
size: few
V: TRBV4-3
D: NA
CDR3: CASSQDFGGNYNEQFF
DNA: TGCGCCAGCAGCCAAGATTTTGGGGGCAACTACAATGAGCAGTTCTTC

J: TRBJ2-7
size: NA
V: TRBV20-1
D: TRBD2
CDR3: CSASLGLAGDEQYF
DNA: TGCAGTGCTAGCCTGGGACTAGCGGGAGACGAGCAGTACTTC

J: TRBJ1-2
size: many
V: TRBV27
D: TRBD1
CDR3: CASSSIGQGRNGYTF
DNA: TGTGCCAGCAGTTCCATTGGACAGGGAAGAAATGGCTACACCTTC

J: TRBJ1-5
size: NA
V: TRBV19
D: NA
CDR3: CASSIAASGSNQPQHF
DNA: TGTGCCAGTAGTATCGCGGCCTCAGGGAGCAATCAGCCCCAGCATTTT

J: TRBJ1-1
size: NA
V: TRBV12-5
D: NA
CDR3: CASGLVPGTEAFF
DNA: TGTGCTAGTGGTTTGGTTCCGGGGACTGAAGCTTTCTTT

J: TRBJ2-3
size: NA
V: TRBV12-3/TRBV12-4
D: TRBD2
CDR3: CASSLEASGSTDTQYF
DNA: TGTGCCAGCAGTTTAGAGGCTAGCGGAAGCACAGATACGCAGTATTTT

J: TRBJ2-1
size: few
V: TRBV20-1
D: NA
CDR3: CSARDQGWPTPARNEQFF
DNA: TGCAGTGCTAGAGATCAAGGGTGGCCAACCCCTGCCCGCAATGAGCAGTTCTTC

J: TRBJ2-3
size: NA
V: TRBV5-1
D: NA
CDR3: CASSPDSTDTQYF
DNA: TGCGCCAGCAGCCCGGACAGCACAGATACGCAGTATTTT

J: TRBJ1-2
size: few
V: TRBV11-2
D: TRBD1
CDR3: CASSPTWDSNYGYTF
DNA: TGTGCCAGCAGCCCGACCTGGGACAGTAACTATGGCTACACCTTC

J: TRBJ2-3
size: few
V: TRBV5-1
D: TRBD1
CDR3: CASSLNLGQSTDTQYF
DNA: TGCGCCAGCAGCTTAAATCTGGGACAGAGCACAGATACGCAGTATTTT